This section outlines one T cell receptor beta chain sequence together with its context. Its target is not known. This record belongs to a study of T cell responses to AZD1222 COVID-19 vaccine. Study in general: Second-dose intervals of approximately 4 or approximately 12 weeks were pooled.

The study, taken as a whole, reports: Of the AZD1222 recipients, only 5 or 6 were seropositive at baseline. Spike-specific TCR breadth rose after two AZD1222 doses, and depth rose as well. Possibly, clonal diversity was underestimated; donors were largely white British and included more females.

Clones were sequenced by immunoSEQ multiplex PCR, and TCRdb holds only the in-frame ones, with some missing. The sample contains some 160,000 clones, 91% of which appear only once. CDR1 is SGHRS and CDR2 is YFSETQ in the germline V gene. V was clipped by 0 bases and J by 9 bases; unmatched bases: 5. The CDR3 loop spans 15 amino acids. The chain uses TRBV5-1 and TRBJ2-1; 11 bases are shared with TRBD2. The specimen comprised peripheral blood, sampled on day 0 of AZD1222 vaccination. The receptor's source is an adult in good health. CDR3 residues: CASSLVLAGGGEQFF. In nucleotides, the CDR3 is TGCGCCAGCAGCTTGGTTCTAGCGGGAGGAGGTGAGCAGTTCTTC.